One sample yielded the 2 T cell receptor beta chains listed below, sequenced in a study of T cell repertoires in cytomegalovirus infection. Each CDR3 protein is one row after TCRdb ran MiXCR on the reads. The sample consists of some 560,000 distinct CDR3 sequences, just under 40% of them appearing once. Their antigens remain unidentified. Sequencing was performed on cultured PBMCs, taken from culture after CMV antigen stimulation. Source of these receptors: a human donor in good health (CMV status not recorded). Some clones in this sample may be carry-over from other donors' samples.

There are a few counts of this clonotype. The chain links TRBV7-4 to TRBJ1-1; D perhaps matches TRBD1 (6 bases). This CDR3 spans 16 amino acids. Germline V gives CDR1 SGHVT, CDR2 SQSDAQ. Between the trimmed V and J ends, which lost 4 bases and 2 bases, there was a span of 17 bases. The CDR3 reads CASSSPVGGPNTEAFF. The CDR3 region has the DNA TGTGCCAGCAGCTCCCCGGTGGGGGGGCCTAACACTGAAGCTTTCTTT.

The rearrangement links TRBV6-1 to TRBJ2-3; 8 positions agree with TRBD2. After removal of 1 base from V and 5 bases from J, the junction contained 8 bases not matched to a gene. This CDR3 region has 16 residues. CDR1 and CDR2 from the germline V gene are MNHNS and SASEGT. DNA of the CDR3: TGTGCCAGCAGTGAAGAGCCAGCGGGGGTTGGAGATACGCAGTATTTT. The encoded protein is CASSEEPAGVGDTQYF.